This is a list of T cell receptor beta chains from one sample in a study of blood T cell repertoires in COVID-19. The table came from immunoSEQ multiplex PCR; TCRdb's copy has only in-frame clones and leaves some out. This table has some 490,000 clones, approximately 90% appearing once. The sequenced sample consisted of PBMCs or T cells enriched from blood (not recorded which). The receptors come from a woman aged 55-69 years who had recovered from COVID-19. Both conserved end residues are part of each CDR3. A D gene is named only where the DNA matches it firmly. Some rows mark clone size as missing; the rest say once, few, many or name a class of expanded clone.

j_gene	v_gene	abundance	d_gene	CDR3aa	CDR3nt
TRBJ1-5	TRBV2	NA	TRBD1	CASSGTGPIIAYQPQHF	TGTGCCAGCAGTGGGACAGGGCCCATCATCGCCTATCAGCCCCAGCATTTT
TRBJ1-1	TRBV30	NA	NA	CAWSRGGDMNTEAFF	TGTGCCTGGAGTAGAGGAGGAGACATGAACACTGAAGCTTTCTTT
TRBJ1-2	TRBV24-1	NA	TRBD1	CATSAGQGIGYGYTF	TGTGCCACCAGTGCAGGACAGGGTATCGGCTATGGCTACACCTTC
TRBJ1-1	TRBV6-5	NA	NA	CASSPQGGRNTEAFF	TGTGCCAGCAGCCCGCAAGGAGGCAGGAACACTGAAGCTTTCTTT
TRBJ1-2	TRBV27	NA	TRBD1	CASSRQGGGYTF	TGTGCCAGCAGCAGACAGGGGGGTGGCTACACCTTC
TRBJ2-5	TRBV9	NA	NA	CASSRSPEPPQETQYF	TGTGCCAGCAGCCGATCCCCGGAGCCGCCGCAAGAGACCCAGTACTTC
TRBJ1-1	TRBV24-1	NA	TRBD1	CATSLTGDTEAFF	TGTGCCACCAGCCTAACAGGGGACACTGAAGCTTTCTTT
TRBJ2-1	TRBV6-1	NA	NA	CASSEALYNEQFF	TGTGCCAGCAGTGAGGCCCTCTACAATGAGCAGTTCTTC
TRBJ2-5	TRBV3-1/TRBV3-2	NA	TRBD2	CASSPTSGDFETQYF	TGTGCCAGCAGCCCGACTAGCGGGGACTTTGAGACCCAGTACTTC
TRBJ2-1	TRBV10-1	NA	NA	CASSLDSLSYNEQFF	TGCGCCAGCAGCCTGGACAGTCTATCCTACAATGAGCAGTTCTTC
TRBJ2-1	TRBV5-1	NA	TRBD2	CASSLAGGGNEQFF	TGCGCCAGCAGCTTGGCCGGCGGGGGCAATGAGCAGTTCTTC
TRBJ1-1	TRBV11-3	NA	NA	CASSLRAATRRGTEAFF	TGTGCCAGCAGCTTAAGAGCAGCTACTAGACGGGGCACTGAAGCTTTCTTT
TRBJ1-1	TRBV15	NA	NA	CATSRGGENTEAFF	TGTGCCACCAGCAGAGGGGGGGAGAACACTGAAGCTTTCTTT
TRBJ1-2	TRBV20-1	once	NA	CSASTQGGYGYTF	TGCAGTGCTAGTACCCAGGGTGGCTATGGCTACACCTTC
TRBJ2-3	TRBV6-6	NA	TRBD2	CASSQRTSGGPSTDTQYF	TGTGCCAGCAGTCAAAGGACTAGCGGGGGCCCTAGCACAGATACGCAGTATTTT
TRBJ1-2	TRBV3-1/TRBV3-2	NA	NA	CASSQQVDYGYTF	TGTGCCAGCAGCCAACAGGTCGATTATGGCTACACCTTC
TRBJ2-1	TRBV4-1	once	NA	CASSHSIPLNPGNEQFF	TGCGCCAGCAGCCACTCAATCCCACTTAACCCGGGGAATGAGCAGTTCTTC
TRBJ2-2	TRBV30	once	NA	CAWRQTGPGELFF	TGTGCCTGGAGACAAACTGGGCCCGGGGAGCTGTTTTTT
TRBJ2-2	TRBV15	once	NA	CATRDFTGELFF	TGTGCCACCCGTGACTTCACCGGGGAGCTGTTTTTT
TRBJ2-5	TRBV2	NA	TRBD1	CASRSQGVAPETQYF	TGTGCCAGCAGATCTCAGGGGGTAGCCCCCGAGACCCAGTACTTC
TRBJ2-4	TRBV25-1	NA	NA	CASSGAGLNIQYF	TGTGCCAGCAGTGGGGCCGGACTAAACATTCAGTACTTC
TRBJ2-1	TRBV19	NA	TRBD2	CASSLAGGIYNEQFF	TGTGCCAGTAGTTTAGCGGGGGGGATCTACAATGAGCAGTTCTTC
TRBJ1-1	TRBV5-1	NA	NA	CASSSRQEWLRTEAFF	TGCGCCAGCAGCTCCAGACAGGAATGGTTGAGAACTGAAGCTTTCTTT
TRBJ2-2	TRBV2	once	NA	CASAGRGRGTGELFF	TGTGCCAGCGCAGGACGAGGTAGAGGGACCGGGGAGCTGTTTTTT
TRBJ1-1	TRBV30	NA	NA	CAWSLQGNTEAFF	TGTGCCTGGAGTCTCCAGGGGAACACTGAAGCTTTCTTT
TRBJ2-3	TRBV30	NA	NA	CAWGGGYRTDTQYF	TGTGCCTGGGGAGGCGGATACCGCACAGATACGCAGTATTTT
TRBJ1-5	TRBV18	NA	TRBD1	CASSPQGDSQPQHF	TGTGCCAGCTCACCGCAGGGGGATAGTCAGCCCCAGCATTTT
TRBJ2-7	TRBV6-5	NA	NA	CASTSDPGVRYEQYF	TGTGCCAGCACCAGTGATCCCGGGGTACGGTACGAGCAGTACTTC
TRBJ1-2	TRBV7-2	NA	NA	CASSFQGSDYGYTF	TGTGCCAGCAGCTTCCAGGGGTCGGATTATGGCTACACCTTC
TRBJ1-2	TRBV7-2	NA	NA	CASSVGGANYGYTF	TGTGCCAGCAGCGTCGGGGGAGCGAACTATGGCTACACCTTC
TRBJ2-7	TRBV2	NA	NA	CASSRGEKGTLYEQYF	TGTGCCAGCTCAAGGGGTGAGAAGGGAACCCTCTACGAGCAGTACTTC
TRBJ1-1	TRBV6-6	NA	NA	CASNRGAAEAFF	TGTGCCAGCAACCGGGGGGCGGCTGAAGCTTTCTTT
TRBJ1-2	TRBV12-3/TRBV12-4	NA	TRBD1	CASVTGVDGYTF	TGTGCCAGCGTCACAGGGGTAGACGGCTACACCTTC
TRBJ2-5	TRBV9	few	NA	CASSVASGRKETQYF	TGTGCCAGCAGCGTAGCATCGGGGAGGAAAGAGACCCAGTACTTC
TRBJ1-2	TRBV4-2	NA	NA	CASSQVGGYGYTF	TGTGCCAGCAGCCAAGTCGGGGGTTATGGCTACACCTTC
TRBJ2-3	TRBV5-8	once	NA	CASSPYSPDTQYF	TGTGCCAGCAGCCCTTATAGCCCTGATACGCAGTATTTT